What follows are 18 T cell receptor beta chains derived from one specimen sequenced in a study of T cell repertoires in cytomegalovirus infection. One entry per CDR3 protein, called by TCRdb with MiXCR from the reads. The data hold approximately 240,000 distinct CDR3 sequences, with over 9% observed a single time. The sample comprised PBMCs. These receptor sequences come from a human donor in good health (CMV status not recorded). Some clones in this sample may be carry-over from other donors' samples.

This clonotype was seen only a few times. The CDR3 loop is CASSLEATQYF. DNA of the CDR3: TGTGCCAGCAGCTTAGAGGCTACGCAGTATTTT. The V and J genes are TRBV7-8 and TRBJ2-3; D unresolved. The CDR3 covers 11 residues. CDR1 and CDR2 (germline): SGHVS, FQNEAQ. The V and J ends lost 1 base and 8 bases respectively, with 4 bases between them.

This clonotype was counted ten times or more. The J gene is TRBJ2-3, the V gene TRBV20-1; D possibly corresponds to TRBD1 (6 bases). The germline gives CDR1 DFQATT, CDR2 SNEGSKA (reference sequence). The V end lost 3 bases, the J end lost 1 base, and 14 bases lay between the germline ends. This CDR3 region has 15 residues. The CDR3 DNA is TGCAGTGCTAGGGGTGGGGGCTTAGGCACAGATACGCAGTATTTT. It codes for CSARGGGLGTDTQYF.

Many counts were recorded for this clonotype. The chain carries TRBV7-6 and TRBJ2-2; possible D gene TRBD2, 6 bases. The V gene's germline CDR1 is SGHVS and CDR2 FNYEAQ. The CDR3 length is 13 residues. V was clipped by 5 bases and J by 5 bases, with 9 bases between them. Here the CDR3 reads CASSATRTGELFF. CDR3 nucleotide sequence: TGTGCCAGCAGCGCGACTAGAACCGGGGAGCTGTTTTTT.

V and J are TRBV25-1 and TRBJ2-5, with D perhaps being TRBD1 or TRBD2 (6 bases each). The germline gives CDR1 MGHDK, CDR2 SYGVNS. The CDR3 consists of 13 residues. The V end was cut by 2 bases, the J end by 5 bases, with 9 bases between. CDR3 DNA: TGTGCCAGCAGTGAAGGAGGGGGGGAGACCCAGTACTTC. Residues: CASSEGGGETQYF.

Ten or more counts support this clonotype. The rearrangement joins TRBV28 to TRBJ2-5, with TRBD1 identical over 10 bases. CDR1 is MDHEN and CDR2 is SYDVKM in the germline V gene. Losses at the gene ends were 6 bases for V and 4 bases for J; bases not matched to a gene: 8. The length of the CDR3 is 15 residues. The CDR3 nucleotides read TGTGCCAGCAGCATCGCCGGGACAGGGGTAGAGACCCAGTACTTC. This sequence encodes CASSIAGTGVETQYF.

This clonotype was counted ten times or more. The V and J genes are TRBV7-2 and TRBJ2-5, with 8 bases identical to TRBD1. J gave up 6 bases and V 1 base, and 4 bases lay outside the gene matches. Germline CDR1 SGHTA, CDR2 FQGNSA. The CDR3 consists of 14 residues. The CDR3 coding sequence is TGTGCCAGCAGCTTAGATGCAGGGGGCAAGACCCAGTACTTC. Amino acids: CASSLDAGGKTQYF.

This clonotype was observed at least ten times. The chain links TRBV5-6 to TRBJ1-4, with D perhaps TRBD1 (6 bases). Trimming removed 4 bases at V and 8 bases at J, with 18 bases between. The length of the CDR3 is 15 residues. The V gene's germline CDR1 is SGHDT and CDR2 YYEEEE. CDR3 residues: CASSPAGGASEKLFF. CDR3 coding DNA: TGTGCCAGCAGCCCGGCCGGGGGCGCGTCCGAAAAACTGTTTTTT.

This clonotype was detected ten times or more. CDR3 DNA: TGTGCCAGCAGCTTAGCACAGGGACCCCTCATGAACACTGAAGCTTTCTTT. This sequence encodes CASSLAQGPLMNTEAFF. The chain is built from TRBV7-2 and TRBJ1-1; maybe TRBD1 (6 bases). There are 17 residues in the CDR3. V shed 0 bases and J shed 0 bases, with 14 bases lying between them. Germline V gene lookup returns CDR1 SGHTA and CDR2 FQGNSA.

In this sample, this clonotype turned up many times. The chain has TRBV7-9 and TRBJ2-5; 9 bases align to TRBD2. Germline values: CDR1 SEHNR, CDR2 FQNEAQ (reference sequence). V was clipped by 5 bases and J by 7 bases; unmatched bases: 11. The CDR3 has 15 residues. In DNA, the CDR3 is TGTGCCAGCAGCGCCCGCGGGGGGGGACCCGGGACCCAGTACTTC. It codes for CASSARGGGPGTQYF.

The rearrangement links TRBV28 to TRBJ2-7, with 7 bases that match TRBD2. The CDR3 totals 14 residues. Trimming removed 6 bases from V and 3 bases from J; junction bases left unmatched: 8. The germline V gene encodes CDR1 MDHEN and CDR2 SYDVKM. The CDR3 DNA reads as TGTGCCAGCAGGGTACTAGCGCCTAACTACGAGCAGTACTTC. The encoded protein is CASRVLAPNYEQYF.

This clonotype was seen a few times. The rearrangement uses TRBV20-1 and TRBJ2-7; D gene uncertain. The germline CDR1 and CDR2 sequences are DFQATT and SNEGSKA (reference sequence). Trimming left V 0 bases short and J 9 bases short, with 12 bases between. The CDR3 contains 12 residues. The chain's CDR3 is CSARDQAEGQYF. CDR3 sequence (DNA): TGCAGTGCTAGAGATCAGGCAGAAGGGCAGTACTTC.

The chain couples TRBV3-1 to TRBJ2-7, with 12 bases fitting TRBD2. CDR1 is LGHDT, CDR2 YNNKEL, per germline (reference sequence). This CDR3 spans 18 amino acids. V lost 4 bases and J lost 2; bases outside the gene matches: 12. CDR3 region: CASSRRLSSGGAPYEQYF. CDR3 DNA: TGTGCCAGCAGCCGCCGACTGTCTAGCGGGGGGGCCCCCTACGAGCAGTACTTC.

The CDR3 nucleotides read TGCAGCGTGGGAGGACACGCAGGAAACACCATATATTTT. Translation gives CSVGGHAGNTIYF. The V call is TRBV29-1, the J call TRBJ1-3, with a possible D match to TRBD1 (5 bases). Trimming stripped 6 bases from V and 4 bases from J, with 13 bases between. The CDR3 runs 13 residues. Germline CDR1 is SQVTM and CDR2 is ANQGSEA.

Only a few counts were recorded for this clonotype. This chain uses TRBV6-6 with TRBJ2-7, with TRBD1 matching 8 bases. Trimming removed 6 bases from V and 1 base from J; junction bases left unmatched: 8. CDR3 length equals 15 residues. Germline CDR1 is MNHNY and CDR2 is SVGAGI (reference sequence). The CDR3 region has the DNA TGTGCCAGCAGCCCCGCCCGGGACAGGTCCTACGAGCAGTACTTC. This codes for CASSPARDRSYEQYF.

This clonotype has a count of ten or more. The CDR3, as DNA: TGCAGTGCTAGAGTAGAGGAAAACTATGGCTACACCTTC. Its translation: CSARVEENYGYTF. J is TRBJ1-2 and V is TRBV20-1; D is uncertain. Germline-derived CDR1 and CDR2 are DFQATT and SNEGSKA (reference sequence). The CDR3 is made up of 13 amino acids. The V and J ends lost 1 base and 2 bases respectively, with 8 bases between them.

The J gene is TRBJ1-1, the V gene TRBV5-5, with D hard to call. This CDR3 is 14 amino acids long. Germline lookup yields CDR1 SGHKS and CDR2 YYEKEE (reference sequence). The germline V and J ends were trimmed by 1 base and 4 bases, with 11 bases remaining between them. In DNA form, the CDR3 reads TGTGCCAGCAGCTTGAGGGATTCGGTCACTGAAGCTTTCTTT. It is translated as CASSLRDSVTEAFF. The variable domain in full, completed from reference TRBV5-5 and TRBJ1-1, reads DAGVTQSPTHLIKTRGQQVTLRCSPISGHKSVSWYQQVLGQGPQFIFQYYEKEERGRGNFPDRFSARQFPNYSSELNVNALLLGDSALYLCASSLRDSVTEAFFGQGTRLTVV.

This CDR3 reads CSVWTSGVEDTQYF. DNA for the CDR3: TGCAGTGTTTGGACTAGCGGGGTTGAAGATACGCAGTATTTT. The chain combines TRBV20-1 with TRBJ2-3; 12 positions agree with TRBD2. This CDR3 is built from 14 residues. CDR1 DFQATT and CDR2 SNEGSKA come from the germline V gene (reference sequence). The V and J ends lost 7 bases and 5 bases, in that order; junction bases with no gene match: 7.

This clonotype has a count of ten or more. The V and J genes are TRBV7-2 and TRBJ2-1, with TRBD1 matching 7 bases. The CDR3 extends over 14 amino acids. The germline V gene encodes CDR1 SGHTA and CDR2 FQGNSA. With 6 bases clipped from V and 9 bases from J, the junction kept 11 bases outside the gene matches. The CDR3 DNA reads TGTGCCAGCAGATTTCAACAGGGGATGAGTGAGCAGTTCTTC. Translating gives CASRFQQGMSEQFF.